This is a list of T cell receptor beta chains from one sample in a study of control samples from healthy donors and cancer patients. Measured with immunoSEQ multiplex PCR; TCRdb has only the in-frame clones, and not every one. The data show more than 150,000 clones, roughly 93% seen once. The sequencing input was blood. Source of these receptors: a man aged 18 to 30 in good health. Each CDR3 is given with its conserved first and last residue. The D gene is left open where the match is weak. Clone size, where shown, is once, few, many, or a class for clones that have expanded.

>TRBJ1-1|NA|NA|TRBV11-2
TGTGCCAGCAGCTTATCAGGATCCGAAGCTTTCTTT
CASSLSGSEAFF
>TRBJ2-7|NA|TRBD1|TRBV4-1
TGCGCCAGCAGCCAAGAGACCGGGACAGGGAACGAGCAGTACTTC
CASSQETGTGNEQYF
>TRBJ2-1|NA|TRBD2|TRBV7-9
TGTGCCAGCAGCTTTCTAGCGGCTCCTTACAATGAGCAGTTCTTC
CASSFLAAPYNEQFF
>TRBJ2-7|NA|TRBD2|TRBV7-7
TGTGCCAGCAGCCCGGGGACTAGGCGCGAGCAGTACTTC
CASSPGTRREQYF
>TRBJ2-7|NA|NA|TRBV5-1
TGCGCCAGCAGCTTGTTGAAGGGCAGCAACGAGCAGTACTTC
CASSLLKGSNEQYF
>TRBJ1-6|NA|TRBD1|TRBV30
TGTGCCTGGAAACCGGGGACAGCGGATAATTCACCCCTCCACTTT
CAWKPGTADNSPLHF
>TRBJ1-2|NA|TRBD1|TRBV2
TGTGCCAGCAATACTGAAGGAGGGGGCGGCTACACCTTC
CASNTEGGGGYTF
>TRBJ1-1|NA|NA|TRBV7-9
TGTGCCAGCAGCTTAGGTACAAAGAACACTGAAGCTTTCTTT
CASSLGTKNTEAFF
>TRBJ2-1|NA|NA|TRBV7-3
TGTGCCAGCAGCCGGACTGGAAATGAGCAGTTCTTC
CASSRTGNEQFF
>TRBJ1-5|NA|TRBD1|TRBV19
TGTGCCAGTAGATCAGCGCCGGGACAGGGGTATAATCAGCCCCAGCATTTT
CASRSAPGQGYNQPQHF
>TRBJ2-5|NA|NA|TRBV3-1/TRBV3-2
TGTGCCAGCAGCCAAGATAACTATCTACGGGAGACCCAGTACTTC
CASSQDNYLRETQYF
>TRBJ1-5|few|NA|TRBV4-1
TGCGCCAGCAGCCAAGTCATGATAAGCAATCAGCCCCAGCATTTT
CASSQVMISNQPQHF
>TRBJ1-2|NA|NA|TRBV19
TGTGCCAGTAGCCCTTTAGGGTCTAACTATGGCTACACCTTC
CASSPLGSNYGYTF
>TRBJ1-1|NA|NA|TRBV5-1
TGCGCCAGCAGCTTTGCGGGCACATCATGGAACACTGAAGCTTTCTTT
CASSFAGTSWNTEAFF
>TRBJ1-2|NA|TRBD1|TRBV12-3/TRBV12-4
TGTGCCAGCAGTGGGACAGGACATGGCTACACCTTC
CASSGTGHGYTF
>TRBJ2-7|NA|TRBD2|TRBV3-1/TRBV3-2
TGTGCCAGCAGATCCGCGGGGGGGCCAACCTACGAGCAGTACTTC
CASRSAGGPTYEQYF
>TRBJ1-5|NA|TRBD1|TRBV5-6
TGTGCCAGCAGTTCCAGGGGGAATCAGCCCCAGCATTTT
CASSSRGNQPQHF
>TRBJ2-7|NA|NA|TRBV6-1
TGTGCCAGCAGTGAACAGAGGAACGAGCAGTACTTC
CASSEQRNEQYF
>TRBJ2-2|NA|NA|TRBV2
TGTGCCAGGAGACGCGGGAACACCGGGGAGCTGTTTTTT
CARRRGNTGELFF
>TRBJ2-1|NA|TRBD1|TRBV19
TGTGCCAGTAGTATGGGCACGGGGACAGGTGAGCAGTTCTTC
CASSMGTGTGEQFF
>TRBJ1-2|NA|NA|TRBV6-4
TGTGCCAGCAGTGACTCCCCGCCAGACCACAGGCCCGACTATGGCTACACCTTC
CASSDSPPDHRPDYGYTF
>TRBJ1-2|NA|TRBD1|TRBV10-3
TGTGCCATCAGTGGAGGACAGGGGGGCGACTATGGCTACACCTTC
CAISGGQGGDYGYTF
>TRBJ2-4|NA|NA|TRBV6-2/TRBV6-3
TGTGCCAGCAGTTCCGGGGGTTCAGCCAAAAACATTCAGTACTTC
CASSSGGSAKNIQYF
>TRBJ2-3|NA|NA|TRBV7-2
TGTGCCAGCAGCCACCCCAGTGGACATTCTAGCACAGATACGCAGTATTTT
CASSHPSGHSSTDTQYF
>TRBJ2-7|NA|NA|TRBV21-1
TGTGCCAGCAGCAAAAGGTCTACGGTGTCCTACGAGCAGTACTTC
CASSKRSTVSYEQYF
>TRBJ2-3|NA|NA|TRBV6-5
TGTGCCAGCAGTCGACAGACCACAGATACGCAGTATTTT
CASSRQTTDTQYF
>TRBJ2-3|NA|NA|TRBV6-2/TRBV6-3
TGTGCCAGCAGCCGCCTGGATACGCAGTATTTT
CASSRLDTQYF
>TRBJ2-1|once|NA|TRBV24-1
TGTGCCACCAGTTTATTAGACTCCACGCCCGGTGAGCAGTTCTTC
CATSLLDSTPGEQFF
>TRBJ2-1|NA|TRBD2|TRBV6-4
TGTGCCAGCAGTGACCTAGCGGGGGGGCTCAATGAGCAGTTCTTC
CASSDLAGGLNEQFF
>TRBJ1-1|NA|NA|TRBV7-6
TGTGCCAGCAGAGGCCTGGGAGGGAGCACTGAAGCTTTCTTT
CASRGLGGSTEAFF
>TRBJ2-2|NA|TRBD1|TRBV9
TGTGCCAGCAGCGTAGCCCCCATCTTGACAGGGGATTTCGCGAACACCGGGGAGCTGTTTTTT
CASSVAPILTGDFANTGELFF